These 27 T cell receptor beta chains were all obtained from the same sample, sequenced in a study of T cell responses to AZD1222 COVID-19 vaccine. The method was immunoSEQ multiplex PCR; TCRdb's version includes in-frame clones alone and lacks a portion of them. Of roughly 96,000 clones in the sample, approximately 90% were seen once. Sequences were derived from peripheral blood, sampled 28 days after the second AZD1222 dose. Receptors originate from an adult who received the AZD1222 COVID-19 vaccine.

This sequence joins TRBV2 and TRBJ2-3; the D gene is possibly TRBD2 (5 bases). From germline, CDR1 is SNHLY and CDR2 FYNNEI. Deletions cut 8 bases from V and 0 bases from J, with 15 bases between. The CDR3 totals 15 residues. The chain's CDR3 is CASRPLETSTDTQYF. The DNA for the CDR3 is TGTGCCAGCCGCCCACTAGAGACAAGCACAGATACGCAGTATTTT.

The chain links TRBV7-6 to TRBJ1-5; D is perhaps TRBD1 (5 bases). V was clipped by 1 base and J by 1 base, with 8 bases between them. Looked up from germline, CDR1 is SGHVS and CDR2 is FNYEAQ. The CDR3 runs to 15 residues. CDR3 loop: CASSLGGGSNQPQHF. The CDR3 DNA reads TGTGCCAGCAGCTTAGGGGGGGGGAGCAATCAGCCCCAGCATTTT. Full variable domain (rest looked up from reference TRBV7-6 and TRBJ1-5): GAGVSQSPRYKVTKRGQDVALRCDPISGHVSLYWYRQALGQGPEFLTYFNYEAQQDKSGLPNDRFSAERPEGSISTLTIQRTEQRDSAMYRCASSLGGGSNQPQHFGDGTRLSIL.

This clone is a singleton in its sample. The gene calls are TRBV28 and TRBJ2-5, with D possibly being TRBD1 (6 bases). This CDR3 spans 14 amino acids. Germline CDR1 and CDR2: MDHEN and SYDVKM. Deletions cut 5 bases from V and 5 bases from J, with 15 bases between. For the CDR3, the DNA is TGTGCCAGCAGTAGGACAGACGGATGGGAGACCCAGTACTTC. It yields the protein CASSRTDGWETQYF.

The rearrangement uses TRBV2 and TRBJ2-2; D possibly corresponds to TRBD2 (5 bases). This CDR3 is 13 amino acids long. Germline loops: CDR1 SNHLY, CDR2 FYNNEI. Trimming removed 4 bases at V and 7 bases at J, with 10 bases between. This CDR3 is CASSGDYNGELFF. DNA for the CDR3: TGTGCCAGCAGTGGAGACTATAACGGGGAGCTGTTTTTT.

The J gene is TRBJ1-4, the V gene TRBV4-1; D possibly corresponds to TRBD1 (5 bases). Trimming removed 2 bases from V and 5 bases from J, with 6 bases in between. Germline V CDR1 and CDR2: MGHRA, YSYEKL. The CDR3 spans 13 residues. The CDR3 sequence: CASSQRGNEKLFF. CDR3 nucleotides: TGCGCCAGCAGCCAACGGGGGAATGAAAAACTGTTTTTT.

The chain is built from TRBV12-3 or TRBV12-4 and TRBJ2-7; D remains unclear. Deletions cut 5 bases from V and 0 bases from J, with 8 bases between. The CDR3 extends over 13 amino acids. In nucleotides, the CDR3 is TGTGCCAGCAGTCGTCTAAGCTCCTACGAGCAGTACTTC. Residues: CASSRLSSYEQYF.

The genes are TRBV9 and TRBJ2-1; D tentatively fits TRBD1 or TRBD2 (6 bases each). The CDR3 is 14 amino acids. CDR1 is SGDLS, CDR2 YYNGEE, per germline. Trimming cost V 0 bases and J 7 bases, with 11 bases left between them. In nucleotides, the CDR3 is TGTGCCAGCAGCGTAGTTGGGGGGCGGAATGAGCAGTTCTTC. Its translation: CASSVVGGRNEQFF.

This chain uses TRBV5-1 with TRBJ2-7; 9 bases map to TRBD1. The CDR3 loop spans 15 amino acids. J was trimmed by 2 bases and V by 3 bases; bases with no gene match: 6. The germline CDR1 and CDR2 sequences are SGHRS and YFSETQ. CDR3 bases: TGCGCCAGCAGCTCGGGACAGGGAGGTACCTACGAGCAGTACTTC. Its translation is CASSSGQGGTYEQYF. Drawing the rest from reference TRBV5-1 and TRBJ2-7, the complete variable domain is KAGVTQTPRYLIKTRGQQVTLSCSPISGHRSVSWYQQTPGQGLQFLFEYFSETQRNKGNFPGRFSGRQFSNSRSEMNVSTLELGDSALYLCASSSGQGGTYEQYFGPGTRLTVT.

This clone was recorded only once. The J gene is TRBJ2-7, the V gene TRBV5-5, with a weak D call TRBD2 (5 bases). The CDR3 is 11 residues long. CDR1 and CDR2 (germline): SGHKS, YYEKEE (reference sequence). V was trimmed by 6 bases and J by 2 bases, leaving 6 bases between them. The CDR3 loop is CASTGAYEQYF. The CDR3 DNA follows: TGTGCCAGCACCGGGGCCTACGAGCAGTACTTC.

The chain links TRBV5-1 to TRBJ1-1; D is uncertain. Germline V gene lookup returns CDR1 SGHRS and CDR2 YFSETQ. The CDR3 has 14 residues. V lost 0 bases and J 6 bases, leaving 12 bases between the germline ends. CDR3 region: CASSLDRNRAEAFF. The CDR3 region has the DNA TGCGCCAGCAGCTTGGACAGAAACCGAGCTGAAGCTTTCTTT. The complete variable domain, with remaining parts taken from reference TRBV5-1 and TRBJ1-1, reads KAGVTQTPRYLIKTRGQQVTLSCSPISGHRSVSWYQQTPGQGLQFLFEYFSETQRNKGNFPGRFSGRQFSNSRSEMNVSTLELGDSALYLCASSLDRNRAEAFFGQGTRLTVV.

V and J are TRBV19 and TRBJ2-1; D is possibly TRBD2 (6 bases). In germline, CDR1 is LNHDA, CDR2 SQIVND (reference sequence). This CDR3 is 16 amino acids long. Between the trimmed V and J ends, which lost 3 bases and 9 bases, there was a span of 21 bases. CDR3 coding DNA: TGTGCCAGTAGTATGGGGGGTCGCCAATTTTTCGGTGAGCAGTTCTTC. Translated: CASSMGGRQFFGEQFF.

The chain couples TRBV25-1 to TRBJ1-3; TRBD1 matches at 9 bases. The CDR3 runs 14 residues. Germline CDR1 and CDR2: MGHDK and SYGVNS. With 5 bases clipped from V and 2 bases from J, the junction kept 1 base outside the gene matches. The CDR3 here is CASSRDRAGNTIYF. Here the CDR3 DNA reads TGTGCCAGCAGTCGGGACAGGGCTGGAAACACCATATATTTT.

Comments on this clone: Other DNA sequences in the same sample also yield this CDR3. The V call is TRBV18, the J call TRBJ2-1; maybe TRBD1 (6 bases). This CDR3 has 12 amino acids. With 3 bases removed from V and 8 bases from J, the gap between germline ends came to 8 bases. Per the germline V gene, CDR1 is KGHSH and CDR2 is LQKENI. CDR3: CASSPGADEQFF. DNA for the CDR3: TGTGCCAGCTCACCGGGGGCCGATGAGCAGTTCTTC.

This rearrangement joins TRBV7-3 to TRBJ1-1; D is unresolved. The CDR3 contains 14 residues. CDR1 is SGHTA and CDR2 is FQGTGA in the germline V gene. Between the trimmed V and J ends, which lost 2 bases and 1 base, there was a span of 8 bases. The CDR3 reads CASSLEGTNTEAFF. DNA of the CDR3: TGTGCCAGCAGCTTAGAAGGAACGAACACTGAAGCTTTCTTT.

This sequence joins TRBV7-3 and TRBJ2-5; no firm D call. Germline CDR1 SGHTA, CDR2 FQGTGA. The germline V and J ends were trimmed by 3 bases and 4 bases, with 9 bases remaining between them. The CDR3 loop spans 13 amino acids. Here the CDR3 reads CASSFLSGETQYF. The CDR3 nucleotides are TGTGCCAGCAGCTTTCTAAGTGGAGAGACCCAGTACTTC.

V and J are TRBV19 and TRBJ2-3, with 9 bases lining up with TRBD1. The germline gives CDR1 LNHDA, CDR2 SQIVND (reference sequence). The CDR3 has 14 residues. V lost 8 bases to trimming and J lost 6 bases; unmatched junction nucleotides: 9. The DNA for the CDR3 is TGTGCCAGTTCGCGGACAGGGGCAGGGGATACGCAGTATTTT. Translating it yields CASSRTGAGDTQYF.

This clone was recorded only once. This rearrangement joins TRBV12-3 or TRBV12-4 to TRBJ1-1; D unclear. This CDR3 region has 13 residues. V was clipped by 7 bases and J by 0 bases, with 9 bases between them. The CDR3 bases are TGTGCCAGCACCCTTGCCTTGAACACTGAAGCTTTCTTT. It yields the protein CASTLALNTEAFF.

The J gene is TRBJ2-2, the V gene TRBV19, with a possible D match to TRBD1 (6 bases). This CDR3 spans 14 amino acids. From germline, CDR1 is LNHDA and CDR2 SQIVND (reference sequence). The V end was cut by 5 bases, the J end by 2 bases, with 9 bases between. Here the CDR3 reads CASSGTRNTGELFF. Written as DNA, the CDR3 is TGTGCCAGTAGTGGGACAAGAAACACCGGGGAGCTGTTTTTT.

This clone was recorded a few times. Other DNA sequences within the sample encode an identical CDR3. The genes are TRBV15 and TRBJ1-1, with unresolved D. This CDR3 region has 12 residues. The germline CDR1 and CDR2 sequences are LNHNV and YYDKDF (reference sequence). V lost 3 bases and J 3 bases, leaving 5 bases between the germline ends. The CDR3 nucleotides read TGTGCCACCAGCAGTGGTTACACTGAAGCTTTCTTT. This sequence encodes CATSSGYTEAFF.

The chain links TRBV27 to TRBJ1-5; D remains unclear. Trimming took off 6 bases at V and 4 bases at J, with 7 bases between the two ends. Germline CDR1 MNHEY, CDR2 SMNVEV (reference sequence). This CDR3 has 12 residues. The CDR3 spells CASSPINQPQHF. The CDR3 DNA sequence: TGTGCCAGCAGCCCAATTAATCAGCCCCAGCATTTT.

The chain recombines TRBV5-8 with TRBJ1-2; 7 bases match TRBD1. The V segment lost 0 bases and the J segment 5 bases; nucleotides outside the gene matches: 10. The length of the CDR3 is 16 residues. From germline, CDR1 is SGHTS and CDR2 YDEGEE. The CDR3 coding sequence is TGTGCCAGCAGCTTGGCCACAGACAGGGAAGAATATGGCTACACCTTC. This codes for CASSLATDREEYGYTF.

The V gene is TRBV19, the J gene TRBJ2-3, with D unclear. There are 15 residues in the CDR3. The V gene lost 4 bases and the J gene lost 5 bases, with 16 bases spanning the gap. Germline V gene sequence: CDR1 LNHDA, CDR2 SQIVND (reference sequence). In nucleotides, the CDR3 is TGTGCCAGTAGTAGCACCGGGTCTTCAGAAGATACGCAGTATTTT. This encodes CASSSTGSSEDTQYF.

This chain connects TRBV19 to TRBJ1-2, with D maybe TRBD1 (5 bases). Germline lookup yields CDR1 LNHDA and CDR2 SQIVND (reference sequence). V lost 4 bases, J lost 3 bases, and 12 bases lay in between. CDR3 length: 14 residues. The CDR3 loop reads CASSTSGKDYGYTF. For the CDR3, the DNA is TGTGCCAGTAGTACCTCAGGGAAGGACTATGGCTACACCTTC. Based on the CDR3 plus reference TRBV19 and TRBJ1-2, the full variable domain is DGGITQSPKYLFRKEGQNVTLSCEQNLNHDAMYWYRQDPGQGLRLIYYSQIVNDFQKGDIAEGYSVSREKKESFPLTVTSAQKNPTAFYLCASSTSGKDYGYTFGSGTRLTVV.

This chain links TRBV19 with TRBJ1-5; D might be TRBD1 (6 bases). Germline CDR1 is LNHDA and CDR2 is SQIVND (reference sequence). This CDR3 spans 15 amino acids. The V end was cut by 3 bases, the J end by 7 bases, with 16 bases between. The chain's CDR3 is CASSIHTSGAQPQHF. The DNA for the CDR3 is TGTGCCAGTAGTATCCATACCTCAGGGGCGCAGCCCCAGCATTTT.

The chain carries TRBV19 and TRBJ2-5; perhaps TRBD1 as D (5 bases). V was cut by 5 bases and J by 7 bases, with 20 bases left in between. Germline assignment: CDR1 LNHDA and CDR2 SQIVND (reference sequence). The CDR3 consists of 15 residues. In nucleotides, the CDR3 is TGTGCCAGTAGTGCCCGCACCCAGGGTCTTCGGACCCAGTACTTC. Its translation: CASSARTQGLRTQYF.

This chain uses TRBV5-1 with TRBJ1-4; no clear D gene. CDR3 length: 13 amino acids. The V gene lost 4 bases and the J gene lost 0 bases, with 4 bases spanning the gap. Germline V CDR1 and CDR2: SGHRS, YFSETQ. CDR3 DNA sequence: TGCGCCAGCAGCCAGGCAACTAATGAAAAACTGTTTTTT. Residues: CASSQATNEKLFF.

The chain links TRBV13 to TRBJ1-6; TRBD1 is a possible D gene (6 bases). The V gene lost 4 bases and the J gene lost 10 bases, with 17 bases spanning the gap. Looked up from germline, CDR1 is PRHDT and CDR2 is FYEKMQ (reference sequence). This CDR3 comprises 15 residues. In DNA form, the CDR3 reads TGTGCCAGCAGCTCGACCGAGGGGGGTAGGTCACCCCTCCACTTT. This sequence encodes CASSSTEGGRSPLHF. The whole variable domain, filled in from reference TRBV13 and TRBJ1-6, reads AAGVIQSPRHLIKEKRETATLKCYPIPRHDTVYWYQQGPGQDPQFLISFYEKMQSDKGSIPDRFSAQQFSDYHSELNMSSLELGDSALYFCASSSTEGGRSPLHFGNGTRLTVT.